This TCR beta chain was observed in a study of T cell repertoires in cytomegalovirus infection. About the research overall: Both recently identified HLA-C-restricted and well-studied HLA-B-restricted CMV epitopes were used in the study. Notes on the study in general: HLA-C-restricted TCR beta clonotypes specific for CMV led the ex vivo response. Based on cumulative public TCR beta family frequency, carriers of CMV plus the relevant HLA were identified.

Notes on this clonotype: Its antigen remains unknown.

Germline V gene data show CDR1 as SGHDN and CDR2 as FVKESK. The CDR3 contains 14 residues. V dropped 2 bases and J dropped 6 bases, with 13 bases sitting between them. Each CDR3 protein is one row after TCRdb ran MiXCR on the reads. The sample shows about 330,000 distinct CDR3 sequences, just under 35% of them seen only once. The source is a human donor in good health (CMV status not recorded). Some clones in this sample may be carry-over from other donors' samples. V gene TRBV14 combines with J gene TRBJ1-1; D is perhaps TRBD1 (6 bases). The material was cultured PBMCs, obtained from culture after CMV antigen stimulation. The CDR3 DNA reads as TGTGCCAGCAGCCAAACAGGGCTAGGGGCTGAAGCTTTCTTT. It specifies CASSQTGLGAEAFF.